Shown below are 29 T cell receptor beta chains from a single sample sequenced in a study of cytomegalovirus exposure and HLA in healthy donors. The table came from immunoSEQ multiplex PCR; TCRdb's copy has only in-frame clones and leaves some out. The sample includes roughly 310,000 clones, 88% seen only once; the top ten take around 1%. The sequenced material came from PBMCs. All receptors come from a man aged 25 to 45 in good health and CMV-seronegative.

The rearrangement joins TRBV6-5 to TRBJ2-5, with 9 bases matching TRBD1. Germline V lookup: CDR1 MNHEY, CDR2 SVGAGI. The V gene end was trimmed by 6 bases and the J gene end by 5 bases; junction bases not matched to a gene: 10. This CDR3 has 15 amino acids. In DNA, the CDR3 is TGTGCCAGCAGCTACACCGGGACAGGGAGGGAGACCCAGTACTTC. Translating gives CASSYTGTGRETQYF.

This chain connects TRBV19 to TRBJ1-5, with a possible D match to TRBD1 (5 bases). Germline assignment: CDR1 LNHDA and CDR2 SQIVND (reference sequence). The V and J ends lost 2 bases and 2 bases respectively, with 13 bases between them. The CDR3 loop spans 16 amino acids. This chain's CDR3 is CASSIPGGSGNQPQHF. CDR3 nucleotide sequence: TGTGCCAGTAGTATACCCGGGGGATCTGGCAATCAGCCCCAGCATTTT.

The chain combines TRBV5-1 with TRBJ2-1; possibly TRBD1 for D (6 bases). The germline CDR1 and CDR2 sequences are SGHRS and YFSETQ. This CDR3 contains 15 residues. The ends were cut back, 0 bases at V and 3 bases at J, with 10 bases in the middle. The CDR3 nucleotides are TGCGCCAGCAGCTTGGACAGGGCTCTCTACAATGAGCAGTTCTTC. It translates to CASSLDRALYNEQFF. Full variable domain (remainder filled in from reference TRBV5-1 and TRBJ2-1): KAGVTQTPRYLIKTRGQQVTLSCSPISGHRSVSWYQQTPGQGLQFLFEYFSETQRNKGNFPGRFSGRQFSNSRSEMNVSTLELGDSALYLCASSLDRALYNEQFFGPGTRLTVL.

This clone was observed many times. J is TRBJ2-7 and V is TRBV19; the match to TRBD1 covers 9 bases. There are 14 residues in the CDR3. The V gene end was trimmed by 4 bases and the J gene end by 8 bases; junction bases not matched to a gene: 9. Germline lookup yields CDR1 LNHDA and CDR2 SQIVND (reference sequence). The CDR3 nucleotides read TGTGCCAGTAGTAGTGGGACAGGGAGTTCGAAGCAGTACTTC. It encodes CASSSGTGSSKQYF.

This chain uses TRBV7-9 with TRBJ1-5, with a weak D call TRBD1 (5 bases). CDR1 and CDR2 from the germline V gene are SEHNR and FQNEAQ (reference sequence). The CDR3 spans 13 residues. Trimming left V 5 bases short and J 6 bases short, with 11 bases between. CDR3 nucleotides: TGTGCCAGCAGCGCGCAGGGTGCTCAGCCCCAGCATTTT. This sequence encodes CASSAQGAQPQHF.

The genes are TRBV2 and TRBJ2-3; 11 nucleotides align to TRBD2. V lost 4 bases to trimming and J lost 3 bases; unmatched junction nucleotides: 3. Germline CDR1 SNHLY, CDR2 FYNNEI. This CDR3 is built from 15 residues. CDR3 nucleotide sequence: TGTGCCAGCAGTGGACTAGCGGGGTGGACAGATACGCAGTATTTT. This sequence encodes CASSGLAGWTDTQYF.

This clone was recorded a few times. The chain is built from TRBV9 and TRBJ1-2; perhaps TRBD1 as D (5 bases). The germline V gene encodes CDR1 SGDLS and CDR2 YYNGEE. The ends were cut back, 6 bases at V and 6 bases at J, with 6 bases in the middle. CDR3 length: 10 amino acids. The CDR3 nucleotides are TGTGCCAGCACGGGGGATGGCTACACCTTC. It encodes CASTGDGYTF. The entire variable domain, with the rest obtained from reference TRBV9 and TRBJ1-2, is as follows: DSGVTQTPKHLITATGQRVTLRCSPRSGDLSVYWYQQSLDQGLQFLIQYYNGEERAKGNILERFSAQQFPDLHSELNLSSLELGDSALYFCASTGDGYTFGSGTRLTVV.

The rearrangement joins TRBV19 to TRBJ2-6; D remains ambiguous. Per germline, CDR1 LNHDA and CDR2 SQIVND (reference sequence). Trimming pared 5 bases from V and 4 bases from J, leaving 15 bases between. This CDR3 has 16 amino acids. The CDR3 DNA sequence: TGTGCCAGTAGTGTACGGTTAGTATCCGGGGCCAACGTCCTGACTTTC. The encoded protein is CASSVRLVSGANVLTF. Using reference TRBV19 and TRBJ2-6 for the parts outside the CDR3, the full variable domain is DGGITQSPKYLFRKEGQNVTLSCEQNLNHDAMYWYRQDPGQGLRLIYYSQIVNDFQKGDIAEGYSVSREKKESFPLTVTSAQKNPTAFYLCASSVRLVSGANVLTFGAGSRLTVL.

CDR3 protein: CASSEKGAGNTIYF. DNA for the CDR3: TGTGCCAGCAGTGAAAAGGGGGCTGGAAACACCATATATTTT. The chain has TRBV6-1 and TRBJ1-3; D may be TRBD1 (6 bases). Per germline, CDR1 MNHNS and CDR2 SASEGT. The CDR3 is 14 amino acids. Trimming removed 2 bases from V and 2 bases from J, with 7 bases in between.

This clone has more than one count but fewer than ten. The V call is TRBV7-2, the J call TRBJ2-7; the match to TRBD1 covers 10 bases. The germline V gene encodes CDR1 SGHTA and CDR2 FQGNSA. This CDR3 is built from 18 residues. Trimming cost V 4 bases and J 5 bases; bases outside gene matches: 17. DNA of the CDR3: TGTGCCAGCAGCTCCCAGACAGGGGGCAGGGTTTATGGGAACGAGCAGTACTTC. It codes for CASSSQTGGRVYGNEQYF.

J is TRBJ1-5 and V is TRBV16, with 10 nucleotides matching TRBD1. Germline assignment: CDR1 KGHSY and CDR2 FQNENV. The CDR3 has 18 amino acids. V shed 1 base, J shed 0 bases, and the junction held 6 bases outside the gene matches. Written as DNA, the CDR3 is TGTGCCAGCAGCCAATACGGACAGGGGGTAAATAGCAATCAGCCCCAGCATTTT. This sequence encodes CASSQYGQGVNSNQPQHF.

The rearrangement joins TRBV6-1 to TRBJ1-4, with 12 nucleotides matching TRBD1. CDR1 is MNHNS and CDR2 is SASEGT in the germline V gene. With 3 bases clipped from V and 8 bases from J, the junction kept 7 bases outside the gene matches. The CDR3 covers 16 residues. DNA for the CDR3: TGTGCCAGCAGTGAGGTCCCCGGGACAGGGGGCGAAAAACTGTTTTTT. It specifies CASSEVPGTGGEKLFF.

CDR3 residues: CASLTGQGSSPLHF. The CDR3 nucleotides are TGTGCCAGTTTAACGGGACAGGGAAGTTCACCCCTCCACTTT. V is TRBV2 and J is TRBJ1-6; 9 bases match TRBD1. Trimming removed 9 bases from V and 9 bases from J; junction bases left unmatched: 9. Germline CDR1 and CDR2: SNHLY and FYNNEI. This CDR3 is 14 amino acids long.

For the CDR3, the DNA is TGCGCCAGCAGTGAGAGGGAGTCCTACAATGAGCAGTTCTTC. Amino acids: CASSERESYNEQFF. The gene calls are TRBV10-1 and TRBJ2-1; D might be TRBD2 (5 bases). With 2 bases removed from V and 1 base from J, the gap between germline ends came to 6 bases. The CDR3 is made up of 14 amino acids. Germline CDR1 and CDR2: WNHNN and SYGVQD (reference sequence).

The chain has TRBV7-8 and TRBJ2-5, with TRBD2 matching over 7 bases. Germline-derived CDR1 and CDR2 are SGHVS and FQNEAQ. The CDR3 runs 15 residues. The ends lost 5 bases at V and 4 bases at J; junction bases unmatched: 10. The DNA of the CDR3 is TGTGCCAGCAGCGCGGGGAGGACTAGTAGAGAGACCCAGTACTTC. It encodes CASSAGRTSRETQYF. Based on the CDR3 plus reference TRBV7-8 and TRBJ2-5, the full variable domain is GAGVSQSPRYKVAKRGQDVALRCDPISGHVSLFWYQQALGQGPEFLTYFQNEAQLDKSGLPSDRFFAERPEGSVSTLKIQRTQQEDSAVYLCASSAGRTSRETQYFGPGTRLLVL.

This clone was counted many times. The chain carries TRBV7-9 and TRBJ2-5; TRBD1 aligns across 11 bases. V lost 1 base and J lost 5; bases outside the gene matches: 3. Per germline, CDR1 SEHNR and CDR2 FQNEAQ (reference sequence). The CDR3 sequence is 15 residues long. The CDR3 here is CASSLGTGGKETQYF. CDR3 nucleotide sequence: TGTGCCAGCAGCTTAGGGACAGGGGGCAAGGAGACCCAGTACTTC.

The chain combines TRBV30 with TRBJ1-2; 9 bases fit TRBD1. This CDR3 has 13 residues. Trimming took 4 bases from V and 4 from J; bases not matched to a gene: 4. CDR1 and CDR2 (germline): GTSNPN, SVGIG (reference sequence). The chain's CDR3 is CAWNGQGLYGYTF. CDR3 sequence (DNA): TGTGCCTGGAACGGACAGGGGCTCTATGGCTACACCTTC.

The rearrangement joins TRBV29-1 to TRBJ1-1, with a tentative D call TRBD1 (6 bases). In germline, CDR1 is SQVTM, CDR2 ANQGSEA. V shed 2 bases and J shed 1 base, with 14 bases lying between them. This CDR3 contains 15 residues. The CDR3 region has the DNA TGCAGCGTTGAAAGGCAGGGGACCCAGAACACTGAAGCTTTCTTT. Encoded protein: CSVERQGTQNTEAFF.

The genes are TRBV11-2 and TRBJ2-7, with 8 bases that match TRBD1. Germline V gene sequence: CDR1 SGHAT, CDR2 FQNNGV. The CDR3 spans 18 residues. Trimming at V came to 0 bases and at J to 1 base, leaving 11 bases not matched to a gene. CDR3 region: CASSLEGQGLHQSYEQYF. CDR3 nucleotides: TGTGCCAGCAGCTTAGAAGGACAGGGCCTCCATCAGTCCTACGAGCAGTACTTC.

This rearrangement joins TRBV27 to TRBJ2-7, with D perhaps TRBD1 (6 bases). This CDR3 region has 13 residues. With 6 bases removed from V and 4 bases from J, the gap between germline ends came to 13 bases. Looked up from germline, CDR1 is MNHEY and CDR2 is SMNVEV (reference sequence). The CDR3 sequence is CASRLGAQYEQYF. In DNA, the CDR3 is TGTGCCAGCAGATTGGGGGCCCAATACGAGCAGTACTTC.

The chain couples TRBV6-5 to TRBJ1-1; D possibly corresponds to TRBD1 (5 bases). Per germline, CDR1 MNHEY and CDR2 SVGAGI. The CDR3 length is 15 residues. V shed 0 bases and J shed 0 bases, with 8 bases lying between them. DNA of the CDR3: TGTGCCAGCAGTTACTCGAACAGGATGAACACTGAAGCTTTCTTT. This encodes CASSYSNRMNTEAFF.

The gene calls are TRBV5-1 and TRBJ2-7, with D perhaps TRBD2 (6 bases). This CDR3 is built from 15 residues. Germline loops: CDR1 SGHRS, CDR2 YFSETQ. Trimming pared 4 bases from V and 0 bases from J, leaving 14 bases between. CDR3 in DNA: TGCGCCAGCAGCCTCGGGAGCCGGACCTCCTACGAGCAGTACTTC. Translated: CASSLGSRTSYEQYF.

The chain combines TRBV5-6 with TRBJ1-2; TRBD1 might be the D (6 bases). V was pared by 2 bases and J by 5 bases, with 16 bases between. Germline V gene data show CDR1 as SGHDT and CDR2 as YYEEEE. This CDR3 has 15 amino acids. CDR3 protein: CASSLEPTGSYGYTF. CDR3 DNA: TGTGCCAGCAGCTTAGAGCCGACAGGATCTTATGGCTACACCTTC.

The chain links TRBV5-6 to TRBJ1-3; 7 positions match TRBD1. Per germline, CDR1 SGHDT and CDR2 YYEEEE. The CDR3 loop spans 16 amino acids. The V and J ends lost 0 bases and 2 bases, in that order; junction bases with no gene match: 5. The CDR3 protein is CASSLAPTGAGNTIYF. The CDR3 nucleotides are TGTGCCAGCAGCTTGGCGCCCACAGGGGCTGGAAACACCATATATTTT.

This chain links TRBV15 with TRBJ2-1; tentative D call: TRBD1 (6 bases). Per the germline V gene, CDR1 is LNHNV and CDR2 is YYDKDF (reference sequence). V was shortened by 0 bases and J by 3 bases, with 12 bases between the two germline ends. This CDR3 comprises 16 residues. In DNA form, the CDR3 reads TGTGCCACCAGCAGAGATGCCAGGGGCGGCTACAATGAGCAGTTCTTC. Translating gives CATSRDARGGYNEQFF.

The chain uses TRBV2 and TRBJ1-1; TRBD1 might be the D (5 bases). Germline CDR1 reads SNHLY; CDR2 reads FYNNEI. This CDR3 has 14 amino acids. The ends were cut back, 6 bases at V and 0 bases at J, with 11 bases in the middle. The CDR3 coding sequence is TGTGCCAGCAGAGGCGACAGTATGAACACTGAAGCTTTCTTT. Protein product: CASRGDSMNTEAFF.

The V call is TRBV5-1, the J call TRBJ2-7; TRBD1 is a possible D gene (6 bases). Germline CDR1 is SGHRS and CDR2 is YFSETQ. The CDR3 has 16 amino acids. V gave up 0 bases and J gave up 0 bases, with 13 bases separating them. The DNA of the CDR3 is TGCGCCAGCAGCTTGGTACAGGGCAGCCGCTCCTACGAGCAGTACTTC. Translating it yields CASSLVQGSRSYEQYF. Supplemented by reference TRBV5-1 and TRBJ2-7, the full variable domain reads KAGVTQTPRYLIKTRGQQVTLSCSPISGHRSVSWYQQTPGQGLQFLFEYFSETQRNKGNFPGRFSGRQFSNSRSEMNVSTLELGDSALYLCASSLVQGSRSYEQYFGPGTRLTVT.

The CDR3 bases are TGCGCCAGCAGTCAATCGGACAGGCAAACCTACGAGCAGTACTTC. Its protein product is CASSQSDRQTYEQYF. V usage is TRBV23-1 and J usage is TRBJ2-7; 7 bases agree with TRBD1. TRBV23-1 falls under the ORF class, with uncertain function. J gave up 2 bases and V 0 bases, and 4 bases lay outside the gene matches. CDR3 length: 15 amino acids.

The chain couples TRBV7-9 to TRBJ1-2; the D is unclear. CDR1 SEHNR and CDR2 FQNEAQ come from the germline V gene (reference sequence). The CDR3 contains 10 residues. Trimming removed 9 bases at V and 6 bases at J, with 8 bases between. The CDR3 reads CASGHDGYTF. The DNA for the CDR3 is TGTGCCAGTGGGCATGATGGCTACACCTTC.